The rows below give T cell receptor beta chains drawn from one sample of a study of shared clonotypes between healthy human individuals. Clones were read by immunoSEQ multiplex PCR, and TCRdb kept only the in-frame ones, dropping some. The sample includes 2 million or so clones, about 95% of them seen just once. The sample comprised naive CD4+ T cells sorted from blood. These receptors all stem from a man between 18 and 29 years old in good health. Both conserved end residues are part of each CDR3. A D gene is named only where the DNA matches it firmly. Expanded clones get a size class; other rows say once, few or many, or leave the size out.

v_call	d_call	cdr3_length	clone_size	j_call	cdr3_aa	cdr3_nt
TRBV5-1	NA	12	NA	TRBJ2-1	CASSLNSGEQFF	TGCGCCAGCAGCCTTAACTCAGGTGAGCAGTTCTTC
TRBV7-9	NA	13	NA	TRBJ2-2	CASSPPVSGELFF	TGTGCCAGCAGCCCACCGGTGAGCGGGGAGCTGTTTTTT
TRBV2	TRBD2	14	NA	TRBJ2-5	CASSVAGVQETQYF	TGTGCCAGCAGTGTGGCGGGGGTACAAGAGACCCAGTACTTC
TRBV7-8	TRBD2	18	NA	TRBJ2-7	CASSLEGSSGSSSYEQYF	TGTGCCAGCAGCTTAGAAGGAAGTAGCGGGTCCAGCTCCTACGAGCAGTACTTC
TRBV10-3	TRBD2	16	NA	TRBJ2-7	CATSRAGGNFGFEQYF	TGTGCCACCTCGAGGGCGGGGGGCAATTTCGGTTTCGAGCAGTACTTC
TRBV4-1	NA	12	NA	TRBJ2-7	CASSQVKCEQYF	TGCGCCAGCAGCCAAGTGAAATGCGAGCAGTACTTC
TRBV9	TRBD1	15	NA	TRBJ2-7	CASSVGNRGDYEQYF	TGTGCCAGCAGCGTAGGAAACAGGGGGGACTACGAGCAGTACTTC
TRBV10-3	TRBD1	14	NA	TRBJ2-5	CAISLGQVQETQYF	TGTGCCATCAGCTTAGGACAGGTTCAAGAGACCCAGTACTTC
TRBV9	NA	14	NA	TRBJ2-7	CASSVATQSYEQYF	TGTGCCAGCAGCGTAGCTACCCAGTCCTACGAGCAGTACTTC
TRBV4-3	TRBD1	17	NA	TRBJ1-1	CASSQGTATGRSSEAFF	TGCGCCAGCAGCCAAGGAACGGCGACAGGGCGTTCTTCTGAAGCTTTCTTT
TRBV23-1	NA	11	once	TRBJ2-7	CASSLSYEQYF	TGCGCCAGCAGTCTCTCCTACGAGCAGTACTTC
TRBV4-1	NA	11	NA	TRBJ2-5	CASSIRETQYF	TGCGCCAGCAGCATACGAGAGACCCAGTACTTC
TRBV7-6	NA	15	once	TRBJ2-3	CASSLAGESTDTQYF	TGTGCCAGCAGCTTAGCGGGAGAGAGCACAGATACGCAGTATTTT
TRBV10-3	NA	12	NA	TRBJ2-7	CASGDFSYEQYF	TGTGCCAGCGGGGACTTCTCCTACGAGCAGTACTTC
TRBV2	NA	15	NA	TRBJ1-1	CASNERGGRSTEAFF	TGTGCCAGCAACGAACGTGGGGGGCGAAGCACTGAAGCTTTCTTT
TRBV19	NA	15	NA	TRBJ2-2	CASSKARTGTGELFF	TGTGCCAGTAGTAAGGCACGGACCGGCACCGGGGAGCTGTTTTTT
TRBV27	TRBD2	16	NA	TRBJ2-5	CASSLFWAGGQETQYF	TGTGCCAGCAGTCTCTTTTGGGCGGGGGGGCAAGAGACCCAGTACTTC
TRBV10-3	NA	13	NA	TRBJ2-1	CAISPDGWGVQFF	TGTGCCATCAGCCCCGATGGTTGGGGAGTACAGTTCTTC
TRBV2	NA	13	NA	TRBJ2-1	CASDTATYNEQFF	TGTGCCAGCGATACAGCAACCTACAATGAGCAGTTCTTC
TRBV10-3	NA	15	NA	TRBJ1-2	CAISGRQEANYGYTF	TGTGCCATCAGTGGCCGGCAAGAAGCTAACTATGGCTACACCTTC
TRBV28	TRBD1	13	NA	TRBJ2-7	CATFNRGPYEQYF	TGTGCCACCTTCAACAGGGGGCCCTACGAGCAGTACTTC
TRBV21-1	NA	16	NA	TRBJ1-5	CASSNRNRGPHQPQHF	TGTGCCAGCAGCAATCGTAACAGGGGGCCGCATCAGCCCCAGCATTTT
TRBV25-1	TRBD1	14	NA	TRBJ2-7	CASSEGQAPHEQYF	TGTGCCAGCAGTGAGGGACAGGCGCCCCACGAGCAGTACTTC
TRBV6-1	TRBD2	15	NA	TRBJ2-3	CASSEERGGPDTQYF	TGTGCCAGCAGTGAAGAAAGGGGAGGGCCAGATACGCAGTATTTT
TRBV2	NA	16	NA	TRBJ1-4	CASSYGGASTNEKLFF	TGTGCCAGCAGTTATGGAGGAGCTTCAACTAATGAAAAACTGTTTTTT
TRBV7-6	TRBD1	17	NA	TRBJ2-2	CASSQRTGQGNPGELFF	TGTGCCAGCAGCCAACGAACGGGACAGGGGAATCCCGGGGAGCTGTTTTTT
TRBV27	NA	13	NA	TRBJ1-2	CASSATIEHGYTF	TGTGCCAGCAGCGCGACCATCGAGCATGGCTACACCTTC
TRBV5-4	NA	15	NA	TRBJ1-2	CASSLEGRVVYGYTF	TGTGCCAGCAGCTTGGAAGGCAGGGTGGTCTATGGCTACACCTTC
TRBV7-9	NA	14	NA	TRBJ1-4	CASSLQGSNEKLFF	TGTGCCAGCAGCTTACAGGGTAGTAATGAAAAACTGTTTTTT
TRBV6-6	TRBD2	12	NA	TRBJ2-7	CASSGRRDEQYF	TGTGCCAGCAGCGGGAGGAGGGACGAGCAGTACTTC
TRBV29-1	TRBD1	12	NA	TRBJ1-5	CSAGGSNQPQHF	TGCAGCGCAGGGGGCTCCAATCAGCCCCAGCATTTT
TRBV2	TRBD2	15	NA	TRBJ2-7	CASSEGIAGPLEQYF	TGTGCCAGCAGTGAAGGGATAGCGGGACCCCTCGAGCAGTACTTC
TRBV18	NA	16	NA	TRBJ2-6	CASSRAGSSGANVLTF	TGTGCCAGCTCACGCGCGGGGAGCTCTGGGGCCAACGTCCTGACTTTC
TRBV29-1	NA	13	NA	TRBJ1-1	CSVASNSGTEAFF	TGCAGCGTTGCGAGTAACTCGGGGACTGAAGCTTTCTTT
TRBV27	TRBD2	18	NA	TRBJ2-1	CASSLIRTSGDNYNEQFF	TGTGCCAGCAGTTTAATAAGGACTAGCGGGGATAACTACAATGAGCAGTTCTTC
TRBV29-1	NA	13	NA	TRBJ2-2	CSVDKGNTGELFF	TGCAGCGTTGACAAAGGGAACACCGGGGAGCTGTTTTTT
TRBV6-5	NA	16	NA	TRBJ1-4	CASSFRPQAANEKLFF	TGTGCCAGCAGTTTTCGGCCTCAGGCTGCTAATGAAAAACTGTTTTTT
TRBV5-4	NA	15	NA	TRBJ1-6	CASSDGGTDNSPLHF	TGTGCCAGCAGCGACGGGGGGACCGATAATTCACCCCTCCACTTT
TRBV7-9	NA	14	NA	TRBJ2-3	CASSSTSRPDTQYF	TGTGCCAGCAGCTCCACTAGTCGCCCAGATACGCAGTATTTT
TRBV10-2	NA	14	NA	TRBJ1-4	CASRVQGTGEKLFF	TGCGCCAGCAGAGTTCAGGGGACGGGTGAAAAACTGTTTTTT
TRBV7-2	NA	14	NA	TRBJ1-1	CASSFKGSNTEAFF	TGTGCCAGCAGCTTTAAGGGTTCGAACACTGAAGCTTTCTTT
TRBV6-5	TRBD1	14	NA	TRBJ1-1	CASRSRDRVKEAFF	TGTGCCAGCAGGTCCCGGGACAGGGTTAAGGAAGCTTTCTTT
TRBV6-5	TRBD1	15	NA	TRBJ2-7	CASSPGGSSSYEQYF	TGTGCCAGCAGCCCAGGGGGTTCTAGCTCCTACGAGCAGTACTTC
TRBV5-1	NA	16	NA	TRBJ2-5	CASSLPKGQGQETQYF	TGCGCCAGCAGCCTACCGAAGGGGCAGGGACAAGAGACCCAGTACTTC
TRBV6-6	TRBD2	15	NA	TRBJ2-7	CASSTQLAGVSEQYF	TGTGCCAGCAGCACTCAACTAGCGGGAGTGAGCGAGCAGTACTTC
TRBV5-1	NA	12	NA	TRBJ1-3	CASSLERGAIYF	TGCGCCAGCAGCTTGGAGCGAGGCGCCATATATTTT
TRBV19	NA	14	NA	TRBJ1-5	CASSMPGSNQPQHF	TGTGCCAGTAGTATGCCCGGGAGCAATCAGCCCCAGCATTTT
TRBV11-3	TRBD1	14	NA	TRBJ2-2	CASGGQGVTGELFF	TGTGCCAGCGGTGGACAGGGAGTAACCGGGGAGCTGTTTTTT
TRBV2	NA	12	NA	TRBJ1-2	CASRDEDYGYTF	TGTGCCAGCAGGGACGAGGACTATGGCTACACCTTC
TRBV30	NA	13	few	TRBJ2-2	CAWSESVPGKLFF	TGTGCCTGGAGTGAAAGTGTCCCCGGGAAGCTGTTTTTT
TRBV5-8	TRBD1	14	NA	TRBJ1-6	CASRYGQGYSPLHF	TGTGCCAGCAGGTACGGACAGGGTTATTCACCCCTCCACTTT
TRBV7-7	NA	15	NA	TRBJ1-3	CASSSQFGSGNTIYF	TGTGCTAGCAGCTCCCAGTTTGGATCTGGAAACACCATATATTTT
TRBV5-4	NA	14	once	TRBJ2-7	CASSLVRQPYEQYF	TGTGCCAGCAGCTTGGTCAGGCAACCCTACGAGCAGTACTTC
TRBV10-3	NA	14	NA	TRBJ1-1	CAISESTRDTEAFF	TGTGCCATCAGTGAGTCGACTCGGGACACTGAAGCTTTCTTT
TRBV9	TRBD2	16	NA	TRBJ2-2	CASRLGGLENTGELFF	TGTGCCAGCAGACTAGGGGGACTAGAAAACACCGGGGAGCTGTTTTTT
TRBV2	NA	15	NA	TRBJ2-2	CASSDGGRRSGELFF	TGTGCCAGCAGTGACGGTGGGAGGCGGTCCGGGGAGCTGTTTTTT